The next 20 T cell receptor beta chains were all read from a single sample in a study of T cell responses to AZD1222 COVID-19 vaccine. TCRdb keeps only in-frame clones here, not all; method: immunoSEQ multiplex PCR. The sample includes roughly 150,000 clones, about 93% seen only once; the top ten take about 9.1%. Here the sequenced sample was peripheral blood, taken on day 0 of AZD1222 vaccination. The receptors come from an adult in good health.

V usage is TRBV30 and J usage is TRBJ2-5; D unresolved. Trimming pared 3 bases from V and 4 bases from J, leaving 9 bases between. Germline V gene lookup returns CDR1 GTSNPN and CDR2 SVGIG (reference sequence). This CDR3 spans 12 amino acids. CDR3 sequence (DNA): TGTGCCTGGAGAGAAAAAAGAGAGACCCAGTACTTC. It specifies CAWREKRETQYF. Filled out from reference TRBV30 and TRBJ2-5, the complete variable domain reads SQTIHQWPATLVQPVGSPLSLECTVEGTSNPNLYWYRQAAGRGLQLLFYSVGIGQISSEVPQNLSASRPQDRQFILSSKKLLLSDSGFYLCAWREKRETQYFGPGTRLLVL.

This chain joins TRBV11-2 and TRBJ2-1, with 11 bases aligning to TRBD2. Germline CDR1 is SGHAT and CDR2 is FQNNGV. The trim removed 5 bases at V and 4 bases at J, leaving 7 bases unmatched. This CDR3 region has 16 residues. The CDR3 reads CASSPGLAGLYNEQFF. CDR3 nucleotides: TGTGCCAGCAGCCCTGGACTAGCGGGTTTGTACAATGAGCAGTTCTTC.

Here the CDR3 reads CASSPPSGQGYNSPLHF. The CDR3 coding sequence is TGTGCCAGCAGCCCACCGTCAGGGCAGGGATATAATTCACCCCTCCACTTT. The V gene is TRBV7-9, the J gene TRBJ1-6; maybe TRBD1 (5 bases). The CDR3 is 17 amino acids. The V gene lost 5 bases and the J gene lost 4 bases, with 18 bases spanning the gap. The germline CDR1 and CDR2 sequences are SEHNR and FQNEAQ (reference sequence). The variable domain in full, with the rest retrieved from reference TRBV7-9 and TRBJ1-6, is DTGVSQNPRHKITKRGQNVTFRCDPISEHNRLYWYRQTLGQGPEFLTYFQNEAQLEKSRLLSDRFSAERPKGSFSTLEIQRTEQGDSAMYLCASSPPSGQGYNSPLHFGNGTRLTVT.

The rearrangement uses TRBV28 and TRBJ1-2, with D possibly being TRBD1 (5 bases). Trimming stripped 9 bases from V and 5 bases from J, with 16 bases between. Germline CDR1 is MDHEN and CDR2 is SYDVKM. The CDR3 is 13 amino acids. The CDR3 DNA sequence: TGTGCCAGTCTACCAGGGACCCTATATGGCTACACCTTC. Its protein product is CASLPGTLYGYTF.

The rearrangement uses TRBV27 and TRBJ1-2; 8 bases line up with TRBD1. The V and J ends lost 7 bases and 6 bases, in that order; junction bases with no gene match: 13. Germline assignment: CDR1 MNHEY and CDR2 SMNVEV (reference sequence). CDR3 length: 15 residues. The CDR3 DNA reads TGTGCCAGCACCAGGGCCGGGACAGGAAACCATGGCTACACCTTC. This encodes CASTRAGTGNHGYTF.

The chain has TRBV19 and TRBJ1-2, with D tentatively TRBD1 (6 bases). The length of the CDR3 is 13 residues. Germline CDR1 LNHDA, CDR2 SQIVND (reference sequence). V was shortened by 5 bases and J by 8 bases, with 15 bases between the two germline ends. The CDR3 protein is CASSSTGFFGYTF. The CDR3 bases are TGTGCCAGTAGTTCGACAGGCTTCTTCGGCTACACCTTC.

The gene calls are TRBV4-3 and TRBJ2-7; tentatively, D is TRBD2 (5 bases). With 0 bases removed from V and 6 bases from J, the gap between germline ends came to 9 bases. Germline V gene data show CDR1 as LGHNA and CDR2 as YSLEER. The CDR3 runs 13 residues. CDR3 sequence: CASSQDTSGEQYF. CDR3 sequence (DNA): TGCGCCAGCAGCCAAGATACCAGCGGCGAGCAGTACTTC.

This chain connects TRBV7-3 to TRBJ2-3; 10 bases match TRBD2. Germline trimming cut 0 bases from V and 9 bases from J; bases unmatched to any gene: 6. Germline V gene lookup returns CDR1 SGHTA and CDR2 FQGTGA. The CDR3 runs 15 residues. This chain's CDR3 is CASSLTSAGGRTQYF. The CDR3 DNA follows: TGTGCCAGCAGCTTAACATCAGCGGGGGGGCGGACGCAGTATTTT.

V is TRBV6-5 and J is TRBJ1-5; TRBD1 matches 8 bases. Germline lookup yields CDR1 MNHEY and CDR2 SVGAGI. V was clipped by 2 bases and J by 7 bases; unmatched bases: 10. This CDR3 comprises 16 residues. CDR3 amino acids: CASSYRRGLGWQPQHF. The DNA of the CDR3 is TGTGCCAGCAGTTACCGCAGGGGGCTTGGATGGCAGCCCCAGCATTTT.

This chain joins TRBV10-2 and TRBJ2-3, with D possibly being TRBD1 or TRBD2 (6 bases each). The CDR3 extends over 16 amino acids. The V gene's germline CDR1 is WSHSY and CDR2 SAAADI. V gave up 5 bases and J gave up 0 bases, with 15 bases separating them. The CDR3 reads CASSTAKGGSTDTQYF. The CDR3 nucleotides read TGCGCCAGCAGTACCGCCAAGGGGGGAAGCACAGATACGCAGTATTTT.

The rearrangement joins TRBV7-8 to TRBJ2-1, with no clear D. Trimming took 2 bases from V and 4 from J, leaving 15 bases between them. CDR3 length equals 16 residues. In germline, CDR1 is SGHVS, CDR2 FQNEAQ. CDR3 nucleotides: TGTGCCAGCAGCTTAAACAACCCGACCATATACAATGAGCAGTTCTTC. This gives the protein CASSLNNPTIYNEQFF.

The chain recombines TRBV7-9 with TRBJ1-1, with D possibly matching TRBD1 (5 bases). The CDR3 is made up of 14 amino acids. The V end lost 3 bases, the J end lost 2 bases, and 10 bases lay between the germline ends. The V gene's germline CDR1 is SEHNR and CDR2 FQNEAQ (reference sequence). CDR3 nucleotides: TGTGCCAGCAGCTTTAGGGACCGCAACACTGAAGCTTTCTTT. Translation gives CASSFRDRNTEAFF.

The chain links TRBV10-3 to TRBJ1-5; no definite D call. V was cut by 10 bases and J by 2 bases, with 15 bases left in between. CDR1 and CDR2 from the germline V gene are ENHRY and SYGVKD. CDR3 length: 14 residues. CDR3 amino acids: CATQDDQGNQPQHF. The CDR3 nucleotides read TGTGCCACTCAAGACGACCAAGGCAATCAGCCCCAGCATTTT.

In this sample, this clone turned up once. CDR3 sequence reads: CASSVRDRHTDTQYF. The DNA of the CDR3 is TGTGCCAGCAGCGTGCGGGACAGGCACACAGATACGCAGTATTTT. The chain combines TRBV9 with TRBJ2-3; 8 positions match TRBD1. The V gene end was trimmed by 2 bases and the J gene end by 2 bases; junction bases not matched to a gene: 4. This CDR3 region has 15 residues. From germline, CDR1 is SGDLS and CDR2 YYNGEE.

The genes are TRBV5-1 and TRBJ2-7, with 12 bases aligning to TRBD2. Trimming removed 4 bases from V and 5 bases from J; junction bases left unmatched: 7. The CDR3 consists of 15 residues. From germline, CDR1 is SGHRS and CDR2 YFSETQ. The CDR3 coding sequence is TGCGCCAGCAGCCCGGCTAGCGGGGGGGCTAACGAGCAGTACTTC. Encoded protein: CASSPASGGANEQYF.

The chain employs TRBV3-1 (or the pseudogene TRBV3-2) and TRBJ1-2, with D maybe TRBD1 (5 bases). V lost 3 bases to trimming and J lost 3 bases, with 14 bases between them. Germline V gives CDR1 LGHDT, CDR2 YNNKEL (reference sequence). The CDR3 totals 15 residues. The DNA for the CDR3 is TGTGCCAGCAGCCACGCGGGACGGAGTGACTATGGCTACACCTTC. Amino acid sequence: CASSHAGRSDYGYTF.

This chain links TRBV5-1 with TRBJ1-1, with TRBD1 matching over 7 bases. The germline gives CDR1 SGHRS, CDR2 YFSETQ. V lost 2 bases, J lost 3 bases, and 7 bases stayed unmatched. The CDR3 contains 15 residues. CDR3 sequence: CASSFGQARDTEAFF. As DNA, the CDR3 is TGCGCCAGCAGCTTCGGACAGGCCAGGGACACTGAAGCTTTCTTT.

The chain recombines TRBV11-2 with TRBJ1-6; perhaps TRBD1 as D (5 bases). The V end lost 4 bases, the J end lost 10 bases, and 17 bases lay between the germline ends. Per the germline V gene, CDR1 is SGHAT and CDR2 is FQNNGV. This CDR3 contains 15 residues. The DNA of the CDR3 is TGTGCCAGCAGCTCAATCCAGGGCCCTGGGTCACCCCTCCACTTT. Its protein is CASSSIQGPGSPLHF.

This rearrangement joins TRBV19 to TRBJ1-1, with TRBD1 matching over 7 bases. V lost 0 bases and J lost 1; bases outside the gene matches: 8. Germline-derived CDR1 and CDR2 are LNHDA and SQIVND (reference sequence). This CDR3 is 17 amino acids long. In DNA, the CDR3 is TGTGCCAGTAGTATAGATCTGACAGGGTGGTCGAACACTGAAGCTTTCTTT. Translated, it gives CASSIDLTGWSNTEAFF.

CDR3 residues: CASSLEGVTLQHF. CDR3 coding DNA: TGTGCCAGCAGCTTAGAGGGGGTCACCTTGCAGCATTTT. V and J are TRBV11-2 and TRBJ1-5; the D gene is possibly TRBD1 (5 bases). The CDR3 extends over 13 amino acids. Trimming removed 0 bases from V and 13 bases from J, with 13 bases in between. The germline gives CDR1 SGHAT, CDR2 FQNNGV.